This TCR beta chain comes out of a study of CD8 T cells in ankylosing spondylitis. Study observations and caveats: Clones tied to disease were said to be significantly enriched in matched ankylosing spondylitis synovial fluid. A number of the motif variants had already been described in reactive arthritis synovial fluid and blood. A CD8+ phenotype characterized the disease-linked clones, which were relatively rare in peripheral blood. Blood of patients with ankylosing spondylitis appeared to be characterized by a TCR beta motif of eight highly homologous variants.

Quantitative barcoded 5'-RACE was used to prepare TCR beta libraries. TCRdb reanalysed the 5' RACE reads using MiXCR and keeps one entry per CDR3 protein. The table records roughly 670,000 distinct CDR3 sequences, about 20% of them present only once. This clonotype has only a few counts. Its antigen is not known. This TCR was sampled from a male donor with ankylosing spondylitis. The specimen was blood, either unsorted or a sorted T cell fraction (not recorded which).

The CDR3 protein is CATSRVGWKGIDTEAFF. The CDR3, as DNA: TGTGCCACCAGCAGAGTAGGGTGGAAGGGGATCGACACTGAAGCTTTCTTT. The chain carries TRBV15 and TRBJ1-1, with D possibly being TRBD1 (5 bases). Trimming took 1 base from V and 3 from J, leaving 18 bases between them. The CDR3 runs 17 residues. Germline CDR1 and CDR2: LNHNV and YYDKDF (reference sequence).